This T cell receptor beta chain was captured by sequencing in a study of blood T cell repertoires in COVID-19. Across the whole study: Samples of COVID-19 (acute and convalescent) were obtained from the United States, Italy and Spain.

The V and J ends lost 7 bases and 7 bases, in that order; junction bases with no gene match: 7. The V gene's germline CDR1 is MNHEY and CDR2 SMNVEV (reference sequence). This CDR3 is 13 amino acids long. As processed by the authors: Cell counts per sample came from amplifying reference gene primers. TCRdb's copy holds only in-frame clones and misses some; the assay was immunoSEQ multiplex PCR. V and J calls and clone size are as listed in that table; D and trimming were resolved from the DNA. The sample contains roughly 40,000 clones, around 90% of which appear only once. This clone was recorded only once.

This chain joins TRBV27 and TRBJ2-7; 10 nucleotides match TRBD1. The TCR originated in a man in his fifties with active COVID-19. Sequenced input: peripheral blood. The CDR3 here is CASTKTGGGEQYF. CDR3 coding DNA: TGTGCCAGCACTAAGACAGGGGGCGGAGAGCAGTACTTC.